The 20 T cell receptor beta chains listed next were all sequenced from one sample in a study of beta chain features in type 1 diabetes. The investigators reverse transcribed all of the isolated RNA, so they sequenced expressed TCRB transcripts. Method: immunoSEQ multiplex PCR; TCRdb's copy keeps in-frame clones and lacks some. The sample yields over 120,000 clones, 10% seen once. The material sequenced was naive CD4+ T cells from blood. The receptors were gathered from a man aged 18 to 29 in good health.

This chain links TRBV18 with TRBJ1-3; 9 positions match TRBD1. The CDR3 has 15 residues. With 6 bases clipped from V and 9 bases from J, the junction kept 12 bases outside the gene matches. The germline gives CDR1 KGHSH, CDR2 LQKENI. CDR3 nucleotide sequence: TGTGCCAGCTCGCTACAGGGGGCGTTTATGGGCACCATATATTTT. It translates to CASSLQGAFMGTIYF.

The table lists this clone with a few counts. The chain couples TRBV5-1 to TRBJ2-2; TRBD1 is a possible D gene (7 bases). The germline gives CDR1 SGHRS, CDR2 YFSETQ. The CDR3 sequence is 16 residues long. Trimming stripped 2 bases from V and 1 base from J, with 12 bases between. The CDR3 DNA sequence: TGCGCCAGCAGCTTTCGACAGGGAGGGAACACCGGGGAGCTGTTTTTT. Its translation is CASSFRQGGNTGELFF.

The chain uses TRBV6-5 and TRBJ2-7; D not resolved. Looked up from germline, CDR1 is MNHEY and CDR2 is SVGAGI. The CDR3 covers 15 residues. Trimming stripped 5 bases from V and 2 bases from J, with 16 bases between. The DNA of the CDR3 is TGTGCCAGCAGTCCCCCCTACCCTAAGCCCTACGAGCAGTACTTC. This codes for CASSPPYPKPYEQYF.

This clone was picked up a small number of times. V usage is TRBV6-6 and J usage is TRBJ1-2; 8 positions agree with TRBD1. The germline gives CDR1 MNHNY, CDR2 SVGAGI (reference sequence). V shed 4 bases, J shed 0 bases, and the junction held 7 bases outside the gene matches. This CDR3 has 16 residues. DNA for the CDR3: TGTGCCAGCAGTTCGACAGGGGCGCCAGCTAACTATGGCTACACCTTC. Its translation: CASSSTGAPANYGYTF.

This chain joins TRBV28 and TRBJ1-2; TRBD1 agrees at 8 bases. CDR3 length equals 13 residues. CDR1 and CDR2 from the germline V gene are MDHEN and SYDVKM. Trimming cost V 6 bases and J 8 bases; bases outside gene matches: 8. CDR3 bases: TGTGCCAGCAGCCCGGACAGGGCGAAGGGCTACACCTTC. This gives the protein CASSPDRAKGYTF.

This clone was observed a few times. The CDR3 sequence is CASSIGSGNEYNEQFF. The CDR3 coding sequence is TGTGCCAGCAGCATAGGGTCAGGGAACGAATACAATGAGCAGTTCTTC. V and J are TRBV5-4 and TRBJ2-1; D might be TRBD1 (5 bases). The CDR3 sequence is 16 residues long. Trimming removed 4 bases from V and 4 bases from J, with 18 bases in between. CDR1 and CDR2 from the germline V gene are SGHNT and YYREEE (reference sequence).

This chain joins TRBV14 and TRBJ2-5; 8 bases map to TRBD2. The V gene end was trimmed by 0 bases and the J gene end by 5 bases; junction bases not matched to a gene: 5. Germline loops: CDR1 SGHDN, CDR2 FVKESK. The CDR3 length is 15 residues. In DNA, the CDR3 is TGTGCCAGCAGCCAAGAGGCGGGGGGCCGGGAGACCCAGTACTTC. This sequence encodes CASSQEAGGRETQYF.

This clone was recorded a few times. The genes are TRBV7-9 and TRBJ2-1, with TRBD2 matching over 10 bases. Germline V gives CDR1 SEHNR, CDR2 FQNEAQ (reference sequence). CDR3 length: 14 amino acids. V shed 0 bases, J shed 9 bases, and the junction held 2 bases outside the gene matches. CDR3 in amino acids: CASSLAGLASEQFF. In DNA form, the CDR3 reads TGTGCCAGCAGCTTAGCGGGACTAGCGTCTGAGCAGTTCTTC.

This clone was seen only a few times. This sequence joins TRBV18 and TRBJ2-5; 10 bases are shared with TRBD1. The J segment lost 12 bases and the V segment lost 2 bases, leaving 12 bases of the junction unmatched. This CDR3 has 15 residues. Germline CDR1 and CDR2: KGHSH and LQKENI. The DNA for the CDR3 is TGTGCCAGCTCACCATACGGGACAGGGGTCCAGGGGGAGTACTTC. Translation gives CASSPYGTGVQGEYF.

This clone appeared a few times. This chain links TRBV7-9 with TRBJ1-2; 12 nucleotides line up with TRBD1. Germline V lookup: CDR1 SEHNR, CDR2 FQNEAQ (reference sequence). V lost 4 bases and J lost 4; bases outside the gene matches: 4. CDR3 size: 15 residues. CDR3 loop: CASSSRDRGLYGYTF. As DNA, the CDR3 is TGTGCCAGCAGCTCTCGGGACAGGGGGCTCTATGGCTACACCTTC.

Worth noting for this clone: This may stem from a read error, because a much larger clone lies one nucleotide away. Other DNA sequences from this sample encode an identical CDR3 as well. CDR3 sequence reads: CASSPGQKETQYF. The CDR3 bases are TGTGCCAGCAGCCCGGGACAGAAAGAGACCCAGTACTTC. This chain joins TRBV5-4 and TRBJ2-5; 7 nucleotides agree with TRBD1. Trimming took 4 bases from V and 3 from J; bases not matched to a gene: 3. Germline CDR1 SGHNT, CDR2 YYREEE (reference sequence). The CDR3 has 13 amino acids.

This clone came up a few times. This chain joins TRBV6-5 and TRBJ2-7, with TRBD2 identical over 13 bases. The CDR3 covers 14 residues. Germline V CDR1 and CDR2: MNHEY, SVGAGI. V trimming: 9 bases; J trimming: 3 bases; junction bases outside the gene matches: 5. The CDR3 DNA sequence: TGTGCCAGTCTTGGACTAGCGGGAGACTACGAGCAGTACTTC. Translated, it gives CASLGLAGDYEQYF.

This chain links TRBV11-2 with TRBJ2-6; a weak D match, TRBD1 (6 bases). The CDR3 covers 17 residues. CDR1 SGHAT and CDR2 FQNNGV come from the germline V gene. V was clipped by 4 bases and J by 2 bases, with 15 bases between them. The CDR3 loop reads CASSSPTGTTGANVLTF. In DNA, the CDR3 is TGTGCCAGCAGCTCACCCACAGGGACCACTGGGGCCAACGTCCTGACTTTC.

This chain joins TRBV11-2 and TRBJ2-7; 7 nucleotides line up with TRBD2. Germline values: CDR1 SGHAT, CDR2 FQNNGV. The CDR3 spans 13 residues. With V trimmed by 5 bases and J by 3 bases, 4 bases remained unmatched. This CDR3 reads CASSRTSDYEQYF. The CDR3 DNA is TGTGCCAGCAGCCGCACTAGCGACTACGAGCAGTACTTC.

This chain joins TRBV7-9 and TRBJ2-1; the D gene is possibly TRBD1 (6 bases). With 1 base removed from V and 6 bases from J, the gap between germline ends came to 7 bases. CDR1 is SEHNR, CDR2 FQNEAQ, per germline (reference sequence). There are 13 residues in the CDR3. This CDR3 is CASSLGQVNEQFF. The DNA of the CDR3 is TGTGCCAGCAGCTTAGGACAGGTCAATGAGCAGTTCTTC.

Only a few counts were recorded for this clone. This sequence joins TRBV2 and TRBJ1-1, with D perhaps matching TRBD1 (5 bases). This CDR3 is 14 amino acids long. Trimming took 7 bases from V and 3 from J, leaving 15 bases between them. Germline values: CDR1 SNHLY, CDR2 FYNNEI. The CDR3 spells CASIERGWDTEAFF. Written as DNA, the CDR3 is TGTGCCAGCATCGAAAGGGGCTGGGACACTGAAGCTTTCTTT.

This clone showed up just a few times. This chain links TRBV4-2 with TRBJ2-7; perhaps TRBD1 as D (5 bases). Between the trimmed V and J ends, which lost 0 bases and 6 bases, there was a span of 12 bases. The CDR3 is made up of 14 amino acids. Germline CDR1 is LGHNA and CDR2 is YNFKEQ. CDR3 bases: TGTGCCAGCAGCCAAGATCATAAGGGGCCCGAGCAGTACTTC. It translates to CASSQDHKGPEQYF.

The rearrangement links TRBV10-3 to TRBJ1-2; 8 bases line up with TRBD1. V dropped 7 bases and J dropped 3; count of bases not matched to a gene: 10. The CDR3 covers 15 residues. Germline CDR1 reads ENHRY; CDR2 reads SYGVKD. This CDR3 reads CAITPDRGVYYGYTF. The CDR3 bases are TGTGCCATCACCCCAGACAGGGGAGTTTACTATGGCTACACCTTC.

The V gene is TRBV5-4, the J gene TRBJ2-5; 8 nucleotides line up with TRBD1. This CDR3 comprises 15 residues. From germline, CDR1 is SGHNT and CDR2 YYREEE (reference sequence). Germline trimming cut 5 bases from V and 3 bases from J; bases unmatched to any gene: 9. CDR3 DNA sequence: TGTGCCAGCAGTTCTCACAGGGGGACGGAAGAGACCCAGTACTTC. Its translation is CASSSHRGTEETQYF.

This chain uses TRBV7-7 with TRBJ2-7, with 7 nucleotides matching TRBD1. J gave up 4 bases and V 3 bases, and 3 bases lay outside the gene matches. The CDR3 length is 13 residues. The V gene's germline CDR1 is SSHAT and CDR2 FNYEAQ (reference sequence). This CDR3 is CASSLEQGYEQYF. The CDR3 coding sequence is TGTGCCAGCAGCTTGGAACAGGGGTACGAGCAGTACTTC.